The entry below gives a single T cell receptor beta chain sequence along with its context. This receptor's antigen is unknown. No base-level quality is on record; no much larger clone is a single base apart. Its CDR3 holds 13 amino acids, cysteine through phenylalanine. Here the CDR3 DNA is all that survives: 39 bases in frame from base 1. At the junction V is shortened by 7 bases and J by 5 bases; bases outside the gene matches: 6. CDR1 ENHRY and CDR2 SYGVKD were looked up in the germline V gene. This specimen comes from a study of OX40 agonist ivuxolimab in advanced cancers. As for the study more broadly: Ivuxolimab was a fully human IgG2 agonistic monoclonal antibody targeting the costimulatory receptor OX40 (CD134). The dose-escalation cohort was roughly 83% male with a mean age of about 65 years, ranging from roughly 20 to 80. Intravenous ivuxolimab was administered to patients every 2 weeks at six dose levels: 0.01, 0.1, 0.3, 1.5, 3 and 10 mg/kg. Three dose-escalation patients achieved partial responses, one with hepatocellular carcinoma and two with cutaneous melanoma. The point of sequencing TCRbeta in the periphery was to test whether ivuxolimab changed TCR sequence diversity and drove clonal T-cell expansion. The monotherapy dose-escalation portion (N of about 52 patients) of the phase I ivuxolimab trial is reported in the paper. Among the approximately 54 dose-escalation patients, some 20 had hepatocellular carcinoma, approximately 15 melanoma, 9 renal cell carcinoma and 9 head and neck cancer. Prior anti-PD-1, anti-PD-L1 or anti-CTLA-4 therapy was permitted, and checkpoint inhibitors had been received by less than 45% of dose-escalation patients. Overall study outcomes, separate from this receptor: Low levels of normalized T-cell clonal expansion were also seen in some patients who did not respond. In partial responders in the 0.1-3.0 mg/kg groups, normalized peripheral clonal expansion was found to be among the lowest, especially among CD8+ T cells. At doses of 0.1 to 3.0 mg/kg, clonal expansion of both CD4+ and CD8+ blood T cells was observed from baseline to week 6. The antigen specificity of the clonally expanded peripheral T cells was not determined. After ivuxolimab, expanded clones were on average more numerous among CD8+ T cells than among CD4+ T cells.

To sequence the TCRbeta CDR3 region, genomic DNA was isolated from the sorted cells. TCRbeta CDR3 regions were sequenced using the immunoSEQ Assay. TCRdb stores this immuneACCESS table with in-frame sequences only. Part of the clones is absent; in the studies checked, under half of the shortfall reflects unresolved V genes, and no reason is known for the rest. Within this sample are 90,000 to 150,000 clones, with 85% to 90% of them counted one time only. Roughly 0.59% of the sample rests with the top ten. The trial excluded patients who had a history of autoimmune disease or who were on systemic immunosuppression. Peripheral blood for TCR sequencing was drawn from every dose cohort at baseline, at cycle 4 day 1 and at cycle 7 day 1. Samples were obtained from an open-label, multicenter, first-in-human phase I dose-escalation trial of ivuxolimab. The trial enrolled adults with locally advanced or metastatic head and neck squamous cell, hepatocellular, melanoma or renal cell carcinoma. CD4+ and CD8+ T cells were sorted separately from peripheral blood before TCR sequencing.

The chain couples TRBV10-3 to TRBJ2-7, and 9 junction bases match TRBD2. The sequence was collected from an adult with an advanced solid tumor such as melanoma, head and neck, liver or kidney cancer. Sequencing was performed on CD4+ or CD8+ T cells sorted from blood, taken in a trial of the OX40 agonist ivuxolimab. The sequenced DNA is TGTGCCATCACGCGGGGGGGAAATAACGAGCAGTACTTC. This is translated as CAITRGGNNEQYF.